This T cell receptor (beta chain) came from a study of cytomegalovirus exposure and HLA in healthy donors. Findings and caveats of the study: It was approximately 170 TCR beta chains that were listed as cytomegalovirus-associated.

It was with 60 Vbeta and 13 Jbeta primers that the PCR ran. Authors' data handling: In a later analysis, tens of millions of unique TCR beta chains included roughly 11 million shared by two or more donors. Assay used: immunoSEQ multiplex PCR; TCRdb lists only in-frame clones, some missing. V and J calls and clone size are given by that table; D and trimming were obtained from the DNA. Of 110,000 to 150,000 clones in the sample, around 77% were seen once. As for this clone: The antigen is not known.

From germline, CDR1 is GTSNPN and CDR2 SVGIG (reference sequence). J was trimmed by 0 bases and V by 2 bases; bases with no gene match: 7. This CDR3 contains 16 residues. Material for sequencing was PBMCs. The TCR originated in a woman between 45 and 65 years old in good health and CMV-seronegative. This chain connects TRBV30 to TRBJ1-3, with 7 bases identical to TRBD1. The CDR3 coding sequence is TGTGCCTGGAGTAAGGGACAGATGAGCTCTGGAAACACCATATATTTT. It specifies CAWSKGQMSSGNTIYF.